This T cell receptor beta chain was observed in a study of cytomegalovirus exposure and HLA in healthy donors. Worth noting for this clone: Antigen: not known.

Study observations and caveats: Clonal expansion was found to be greater in HLA-associated TCR beta chains than in equally common others in a later analysis. In vitro experiments confirmed that three CMV-associated chains were specific for CMV antigens.

This CDR3 is 11 amino acids long. The germline V gene encodes CDR1 SGHTA and CDR2 FQGNSA. PCR amplification relied on 60 Vbeta primers (plus 13 Jbeta primers). In the source study's methods: The count from a later analysis was some 83 million unique TCR beta chains, 9 million to 12 million of them shared. Profiling relied on immunoSEQ multiplex PCR, and the TCRdb table lists in-frame clones only, not all of them. Clonal size and the V and J genes are those of that table, whereas D and trimming came from the DNA. In the table there are under 100,000 clones, roughly 70% of which are singletons. The specimen sequenced was PBMCs. This TCR derives from a woman in her fifties or sixties in good health and CMV-seropositive. The rearrangement uses TRBV7-2 and TRBJ2-5; D remains unclear. The J call is doubtful: the DNA matches TRBJ2-7 better. The CDR3 protein is CASSSPYEQYF. The CDR3 coding sequence is TGTGCCAGCAGCTCTCCCTACGAGCAGTACTTC.